The source of this TCR beta chain is a study of shared clonotypes between healthy human individuals. Across the whole study: Per donor, CD8 memory used one plate, CD8 naive used two, CD4 memory used three and CD4 naive used three.

About this clone itself: Antigen: not known.

Profiling relied on immunoSEQ multiplex PCR, and the TCRdb table lists in-frame clones only, not all of them. Of about 2.4 million clones in the sample, around nine tenths were seen once. CDR1 and CDR2 from the germline V gene are GTSNPN and SVGIG (reference sequence). The CDR3 contains 15 residues. V trimming: 2 bases; J trimming: 2 bases; junction bases outside the gene matches: 6. Findings and limits, study-wide: Compared with memory subsets, naive subsets generally had larger estimated richness. The naive CD4 repertoires of four donors were compared, and approximately 5% of clonotypes were shared.

Investigators divided CD4+ cells into CD45RA+ naive and CD45RA-negative memory subsets. The sequenced material came from naive CD4+ T cells sorted from blood. Specified subset: CD45RA+ positively selected. The V call is TRBV30, the J call TRBJ2-1; 7 positions match TRBD2. The receptor comes from a man between 18 and 29 years old in good health. The CDR3 DNA follows: TGTGCCTGGAGTAAGTTAGCGGGCACCTACAATGAGCAGTTCTTC. Translation gives CAWSKLAGTYNEQFF.